Presented here are 27 T cell receptor beta chains from one specimen sequenced in a study of T cells after posttransplantation cyclophosphamide. The protocol was immunoSEQ multiplex PCR, while the TCRdb copy is restricted to in-frame clones and leaves out a portion. This sample carries just under 8,000 clones, none of them present only once. Busulfan-fludarabine conditioning, marrow transplant, and cyclophosphamide on days +3 and +4 were administered. Sequences were derived from PBMCs, sampled after an allogeneic stem cell transplant with post-transplant cyclophosphamide. All receptors derive from a young adult male patient who received an allogeneic stem cell transplant from an unrelated donor, was CMV-positive, and had acute and chronic GVHD. Some of the T cells may derive from the graft donor.

This clone was counted at least ten times. In DNA, the CDR3 is TGTGCCTGGAGTGTAGCCCCCGTGGGCCGGCACTACGAGCAGTACTTC. Its translation is CAWSVAPVGRHYEQYF. V usage is TRBV30 and J usage is TRBJ2-7; no clear D gene. This CDR3 is 16 amino acids long. CDR1 and CDR2 from the germline V gene are GTSNPN and SVGIG (reference sequence). Trimming pared 0 bases from V and 3 bases from J, leaving 18 bases between.

By share, this clone counts as medium-sized. The chain links TRBV9 to TRBJ2-1; 9 bases are shared with TRBD1. V gave up 2 bases and J gave up 6 bases; unmatched junction bases: 6. Germline V gene data show CDR1 as SGDLS and CDR2 as YYNGEE. CDR3 size: 15 residues. CDR3 sequence reads: CASSVGTGWFNEQFF. The CDR3 DNA is TGTGCCAGCAGCGTCGGGACAGGGTGGTTCAATGAGCAGTTCTTC.

At least ten counts were recorded for this clone. The chain uses TRBV5-1 and TRBJ2-3, with a tentative D call TRBD1 (5 bases). This CDR3 contains 15 residues. V dropped 3 bases and J dropped 0 bases, with 11 bases sitting between them. The V gene's germline CDR1 is SGHRS and CDR2 YFSETQ. This CDR3 reads CASSYGHSSTDTQYF. In DNA, the CDR3 is TGCGCCAGCAGCTACGGACACTCCAGCACAGATACGCAGTATTTT.

This clone was counted at least ten times. This chain uses TRBV27 with TRBJ1-1; D might be TRBD1 (5 bases). The CDR3 runs to 14 residues. The germline gives CDR1 MNHEY, CDR2 SMNVEV (reference sequence). The germline V and J ends were trimmed by 4 bases and 4 bases, with 13 bases remaining between them. CDR3 nucleotide sequence: TGTGCCAGCAGTTGGGGGGGAAGTGGCACTGAAGCTTTCTTT. Translating it yields CASSWGGSGTEAFF.

This clone was counted at least ten times. The rearrangement joins TRBV7-8 to TRBJ1-5; unclear D gene. The V end lost 5 bases, the J end lost 11 bases, and 16 bases lay between the germline ends. This CDR3 contains 13 residues. The germline V gene has CDR1 SGHVS and CDR2 FQNEAQ. Written as DNA, the CDR3 is TGTGCCAGCAGCCCAAGCGGCGGTGAAGCCCAGCATTTT. Protein: CASSPSGGEAQHF.

This clone ranks as medium-sized (0.01 to 0.1%). This sequence joins TRBV6-5 and TRBJ2-1; no clear D gene. CDR3 length: 15 amino acids. Germline loops: CDR1 MNHEY, CDR2 SVGAGI. V was clipped by 0 bases and J by 8 bases, with 14 bases between them. The CDR3 spells CASSYSKLKTDEQFF. The CDR3 region has the DNA TGTGCCAGCAGTTACTCGAAACTTAAAACCGATGAGCAGTTCTTC.

This clone appeared a few times. A much larger clone differs from this one at a single base, so this may be a read error. The chain is built from TRBV6-1 and TRBJ2-7; perhaps TRBD1 as D (5 bases). The CDR3 has 14 amino acids. The V gene's germline CDR1 is MNHNS and CDR2 SASEGT. The CDR3 DNA is TGTGCCAGCAGGGGCAGGGCGCTATCCTACCAGCAGTACTTC. Amino acids: CASRGRALSYQQYF.

This clone was picked up many times. The chain has TRBV27 and TRBJ1-4, with D possibly matching TRBD1 (6 bases). V lost 3 bases and J lost 3, with 14 bases in between. CDR3 length: 16 amino acids. From germline, CDR1 is MNHEY and CDR2 SMNVEV (reference sequence). The CDR3, as DNA: TGTGCCAGCAGTTTGAGGTGGACAGCCCCTAATGAAAAACTGTTTTTT. Amino acids: CASSLRWTAPNEKLFF.

This clone was observed many times. This chain uses TRBV9 with TRBJ2-2, with D tentatively TRBD2 (6 bases). CDR1 is SGDLS, CDR2 YYNGEE, per germline. The length of the CDR3 is 16 residues. Deletions cut 4 bases from V and 4 bases from J, with 17 bases between. CDR3 region: CASSLAMVVPTGELFF. The CDR3 DNA sequence: TGTGCCAGCAGCCTAGCGATGGTAGTTCCCACCGGGGAGCTGTTTTTT.

This clone was found many times. This chain joins TRBV19 and TRBJ2-2, with 8 bases that match TRBD2. In germline, CDR1 is LNHDA, CDR2 SQIVND (reference sequence). This CDR3 has 15 amino acids. Trimming took 3 bases from V and 7 from J; bases not matched to a gene: 7. CDR3 sequence (DNA): TGTGCCAGTAGTATCGGACTAGCTGTCCACGGGGAGCTGTTTTTT. Protein product: CASSIGLAVHGELFF.

This clone occurred many times. This chain joins TRBV19 and TRBJ2-7; 8 positions match TRBD2. From germline, CDR1 is LNHDA and CDR2 SQIVND (reference sequence). The J segment lost 6 bases and the V segment lost 6 bases, leaving 22 bases of the junction unmatched. This CDR3 has 18 residues. DNA of the CDR3: TGTGCCAGTAGATATGGAATCGGGGGGGGACAACGAACCTGCGAGCAGTACTTC. Encoded protein: CASRYGIGGGQRTCEQYF.

This clone was seen only a few times. The V call is TRBV29-1, the J call TRBJ2-3, with TRBD2 matching over 14 bases. This CDR3 is built from 16 residues. The V gene end was trimmed by 0 bases and the J gene end by 4 bases; junction bases not matched to a gene: 3. Germline V gene data show CDR1 as SQVTM and CDR2 as ANQGSEA. The CDR3: CSVEEGLAGVPDTQYF. The CDR3 DNA is TGCAGCGTTGAAGAGGGACTAGCGGGAGTGCCAGATACGCAGTATTTT.

This clone was recorded many times. The chain couples TRBV30 to TRBJ2-7; 8 bases are a match to TRBD2. Germline values: CDR1 GTSNPN, CDR2 SVGIG (reference sequence). The CDR3 totals 13 residues. The trim removed 2 bases at V and 2 bases at J, leaving 2 bases unmatched. The CDR3 loop is CAWSIAGPYEQYF. The CDR3 DNA is TGTGCCTGGAGTATAGCGGGACCCTACGAGCAGTACTTC.

In its sample, this clone ranks as medium-sized. The V gene is TRBV5-4, the J gene TRBJ2-5; 8 positions match TRBD1. After removal of 4 bases from V and 2 bases from J, the junction contained 4 bases not matched to a gene. Looked up from germline, CDR1 is SGHNT and CDR2 is YYREEE (reference sequence). The CDR3 has 14 amino acids. The CDR3 loop is CASSQGTGQETQYF. The CDR3 nucleotides are TGTGCCAGCAGCCAAGGGACAGGACAAGAGACCCAGTACTTC.

This clone was found many times. The rearrangement joins TRBV5-6 to TRBJ2-7, with a possible D match to TRBD1 (5 bases). Germline CDR1 and CDR2: SGHDT and YYEEEE. Deletions cut 0 bases from V and 0 bases from J, with 13 bases between. The CDR3 length is 16 residues. The CDR3 sequence: CASSLAYRLSSYEQYF. CDR3 DNA sequence: TGTGCCAGCAGCTTGGCCTACAGGCTGAGCTCCTACGAGCAGTACTTC.

This clone was detected ten times or more. The chain uses TRBV7-6 and TRBJ2-7; 9 bases are shared with TRBD2. Germline V gene sequence: CDR1 SGHVS, CDR2 FNYEAQ. CDR3 length: 18 amino acids. V dropped 5 bases and J dropped 2; count of bases not matched to a gene: 16. The CDR3 region is CASSTPTSGNSLAYEQYF. The DNA of the CDR3 is TGTGCCAGCAGCACCCCGACTAGCGGCAACTCGCTAGCCTACGAGCAGTACTTC.

This clone has at least ten counts. This chain connects TRBV30 to TRBJ1-3; a possible D gene is TRBD1 (5 bases). Trimming took 5 bases from V and 3 from J, leaving 14 bases between them. The length of the CDR3 is 14 residues. Germline V CDR1 and CDR2: GTSNPN, SVGIG (reference sequence). This chain's CDR3 is CAWAIGGGGNTIYF. CDR3 coding DNA: TGTGCCTGGGCAATCGGGGGAGGTGGAAACACCATATATTTT.

This clone came up many times. V gene TRBV12-3 or TRBV12-4 combines with J gene TRBJ1-5, with a weak D call TRBD1 (5 bases). The CDR3 totals 16 residues. V was clipped by 5 bases and J by 0 bases, with 14 bases between them. CDR3 in amino acids: CASSGGEGISNQPQHF. CDR3 sequence (DNA): TGTGCCAGCAGTGGGGGGGAGGGGATTAGCAATCAGCCCCAGCATTTT.

This clone was detected many times. The chain couples TRBV19 to TRBJ1-1, with 8 bases aligning to TRBD1. Germline-derived CDR1 and CDR2 are LNHDA and SQIVND (reference sequence). The V and J ends lost 7 bases and 0 bases, in that order; junction bases with no gene match: 7. The CDR3 has 15 residues. CDR3 loop: CASTIRTGMNTEAFF. The CDR3 DNA is TGTGCCAGTACCATTAGGACAGGGATGAACACTGAAGCTTTCTTT.

This clone appeared many times. The chain combines TRBV12-3 or TRBV12-4 with TRBJ1-1; D is uncertain. The V and J ends lost 3 bases and 3 bases respectively, with 8 bases between them. The CDR3 has 13 residues. CDR3 DNA sequence: TGTGCCAGCAGTTTCCAGCGGCACACTGAAGCTTTCTTT. Protein: CASSFQRHTEAFF.

This clone came up many times. This chain links TRBV7-2 with TRBJ1-3, with D tentatively TRBD1 (5 bases). The CDR3 is made up of 17 amino acids. V was clipped by 6 bases and J by 4 bases, with 22 bases between them. The germline gives CDR1 SGHTA, CDR2 FQGNSA. The CDR3 sequence: CASRLNGGARSGNTIYF. The DNA of the CDR3 is TGTGCCAGCAGACTCAACGGAGGGGCCCGCTCGGGAAACACCATATATTTT. The whole variable domain, filled in from reference TRBV7-2 and TRBJ1-3, reads GAGVSQSPSNKVTEKGKDVELRCDPISGHTALYWYRQSLGQGLEFLIYFQGNSAPDKSGLPSDRFSAERTGGSVSTLTIQRTQQEDSAVYLCASRLNGGARSGNTIYFGEGSWLTVV.

This clone was seen ten or more times. V gene TRBV4-1 combines with J gene TRBJ1-1, with D perhaps matching TRBD1 (6 bases). The V end lost 4 bases, the J end lost 8 bases, and 11 bases lay between the germline ends. The germline V gene encodes CDR1 MGHRA and CDR2 YSYEKL. The CDR3 loop spans 12 amino acids. CDR3 loop: CASSLQGREAFF. In DNA form, the CDR3 reads TGCGCCAGCAGCCTCCAGGGGAGAGAAGCTTTCTTT.

The chain is built from TRBV23-1 and TRBJ2-2; D is possibly TRBD2 (5 bases). TRBV23-1 is noted as an ORF with a role that remains uncertain. Trimming took 2 bases from V and 4 from J, leaving 14 bases between them. The CDR3 loop spans 16 amino acids. The CDR3 protein is CASSQGMGRGTGELFF. CDR3 coding DNA: TGCGCCAGCAGTCAAGGGATGGGTCGGGGCACCGGGGAGCTGTTTTTT.

This clone was detected many times. The V and J genes are TRBV19 and TRBJ2-1; D is undetermined. V was shortened by 6 bases and J by 4 bases, with 10 bases between the two germline ends. The V gene's germline CDR1 is LNHDA and CDR2 SQIVND (reference sequence). CDR3 size: 13 residues. The CDR3 sequence is CASSPSRYNEQFF. In nucleotides, the CDR3 is TGTGCCAGTAGCCCTTCTAGGTACAATGAGCAGTTCTTC.

At least ten counts were recorded for this clone. V is TRBV6-5 and J is TRBJ2-5; 11 positions match TRBD1. J gave up 4 bases and V 7 bases, and 8 bases lay outside the gene matches. Per germline, CDR1 MNHEY and CDR2 SVGAGI. The CDR3 runs to 15 residues. The CDR3 region has the DNA TGTGCCAGCACCCTGGGACAGGGGGGTTCAGAGACCCAGTACTTC. It translates to CASTLGQGGSETQYF.

This clone appeared many times. The chain is built from TRBV7-8 and TRBJ2-2; tentative D call: TRBD1 (6 bases). The germline V gene has CDR1 SGHVS and CDR2 FQNEAQ. V lost 5 bases, J lost 6 bases, and 19 bases lay in between. This CDR3 region has 16 residues. The CDR3 nucleotides read TGTGCCAGCAGCCCCCCGGGTGGGACATCCGCCGGGGAGCTGTTTTTT. It specifies CASSPPGGTSAGELFF.

The gene calls are TRBV7-9 and TRBJ2-5; D unclear. This CDR3 has 15 residues. Germline values: CDR1 SEHNR, CDR2 FQNEAQ (reference sequence). V gave up 0 bases and J gave up 5 bases, with 13 bases separating them. Here the CDR3 DNA reads TGTGCCAGCAGCTTAGCTAATCACGGAGCGGAGACCCAGTACTTC. Its translation: CASSLANHGAETQYF.